Each of the 22 T cell receptor beta chains below was sequenced from the same sample in a study of OX40 agonist ivuxolimab in advanced cancers. Method: immunoSEQ multiplex PCR; TCRdb's copy keeps in-frame clones and lacks some. The sample shows tens of thousands of clones, just over 85% of them seen only once. The starting material was CD4+ or CD8+ T cells sorted from blood, obtained in a trial of the OX40 agonist ivuxolimab. Receptors originate from an adult with an advanced solid tumor such as melanoma, head and neck, liver or kidney cancer.

The chain recombines TRBV27 with TRBJ2-1; D not resolved. This CDR3 is built from 15 residues. V was trimmed by 2 bases and J by 6 bases, leaving 14 bases between them. Looked up from germline, CDR1 is MNHEY and CDR2 is SMNVEV (reference sequence). The CDR3: CASSLVRLKGNEQFF. CDR3 nucleotides: TGTGCCAGCAGTTTAGTCAGGCTTAAGGGCAATGAGCAGTTCTTC.

The chain combines TRBV5-1 with TRBJ2-5; D unresolved. Germline V gene lookup returns CDR1 SGHRS and CDR2 YFSETQ. Trimming left V 1 base short and J 2 bases short, with 6 bases between. The length of the CDR3 is 13 residues. The CDR3 DNA follows: TGCGCCAGCAGCTTGCCCCCACAAGAGACCCAGTACTTC. It translates to CASSLPPQETQYF.

This chain joins TRBV19 and TRBJ2-7; 11 bases fit TRBD1. CDR3 size: 13 residues. V shed 10 bases and J 6 bases; nucleotides not matched to a gene: 8. From germline, CDR1 is LNHDA and CDR2 SQIVND (reference sequence). Here the CDR3 DNA reads TGTGCCACCTCTTGGACAGGGGGCGGCGAGCAGTACTTC. Residues: CATSWTGGGEQYF. Combining the CDR3 with reference TRBV19 and TRBJ2-7 gives the whole variable domain DGGITQSPKYLFRKEGQNVTLSCEQNLNHDAMYWYRQDPGQGLRLIYYSQIVNDFQKGDIAEGYSVSREKKESFPLTVTSAQKNPTAFYLCATSWTGGGEQYFGPGTRLTVT.

The rearrangement joins TRBV10-3 to TRBJ1-6; TRBD1 agrees at 7 bases. This CDR3 is built from 13 residues. Trimming took 4 bases from V and 7 from J; bases not matched to a gene: 1. CDR1 and CDR2 (germline): ENHRY, SYGVKD. The CDR3 DNA follows: TGTGCCATCAGTGGACAGGGCAATTCACCCCTCCACTTT. This gives the protein CAISGQGNSPLHF.

The rearrangement links TRBV7-9 to TRBJ2-7, with a tentative D call TRBD2 (5 bases). The CDR3 totals 14 residues. V was cut by 2 bases and J by 2 bases, with 10 bases left in between. CDR1 SEHNR and CDR2 FQNEAQ come from the germline V gene (reference sequence). The CDR3: CASSLTPGTYEQYF. CDR3 bases: TGTGCCAGCAGCTTAACCCCGGGGACCTACGAGCAGTACTTC.

This clone was counted between two and nine times. The rearrangement links TRBV19 to TRBJ2-5; D unresolved. CDR1 is LNHDA, CDR2 SQIVND, per germline (reference sequence). The CDR3 consists of 14 residues. Between the trimmed V and J ends, which lost 6 bases and 2 bases, there was a span of 13 bases. DNA of the CDR3: TGTGCCAGTAGGAGGTCGCATTCACAAGAGACCCAGTACTTC. It translates to CASRRSHSQETQYF. The full variable domain, with the rest looked up from reference TRBV19 and TRBJ2-5, is DGGITQSPKYLFRKEGQNVTLSCEQNLNHDAMYWYRQDPGQGLRLIYYSQIVNDFQKGDIAEGYSVSREKKESFPLTVTSAQKNPTAFYLCASRRSHSQETQYFGPGTRLLVL.

The chain links TRBV5-1 to TRBJ1-4; 8 bases match TRBD1. From germline, CDR1 is SGHRS and CDR2 YFSETQ. This CDR3 contains 14 residues. J lost 8 bases, V lost 4 bases, and 7 bases had no gene match. The CDR3 loop reads CASSLGTGEEKLFF. The CDR3 DNA reads as TGCGCCAGCAGCCTAGGGACAGGCGAGGAAAAACTGTTTTTT.

The chain recombines TRBV19 with TRBJ2-5; 7 bases map to TRBD1. J lost 5 bases, V lost 5 bases, and 2 bases had no gene match. The CDR3 is 12 amino acids. Germline CDR1 reads LNHDA; CDR2 reads SQIVND (reference sequence). CDR3 nucleotide sequence: TGTGCCAGTAGTGTGGACAGGGAGACCCAGTACTTC. It is translated as CASSVDRETQYF.

This chain connects TRBV5-1 to TRBJ2-7, with 8 bases that match TRBD1. The CDR3 spans 14 residues. CDR1 is SGHRS and CDR2 is YFSETQ in the germline V gene. Trimming at V came to 0 bases and at J to 3 bases, leaving 2 bases not matched to a gene. This CDR3 reads CASSLEDRDYEQYF. CDR3 DNA: TGCGCCAGCAGCTTGGAGGACAGGGACTACGAGCAGTACTTC. The whole variable domain, filled in from reference TRBV5-1 and TRBJ2-7, reads KAGVTQTPRYLIKTRGQQVTLSCSPISGHRSVSWYQQTPGQGLQFLFEYFSETQRNKGNFPGRFSGRQFSNSRSEMNVSTLELGDSALYLCASSLEDRDYEQYFGPGTRLTVT.

This sequence joins TRBV20-1 and TRBJ2-7; D gene ambiguous. Trimming cost V 3 bases and J 4 bases, with 7 bases left between them. Germline CDR1 DFQATT, CDR2 SNEGSKA (reference sequence). This CDR3 region has 11 residues. The CDR3 reads CSASAQYEQYF. For the CDR3, the DNA is TGCAGTGCTAGTGCACAGTACGAGCAGTACTTC.

The chain employs TRBV7-2 and TRBJ2-2; 9 positions match TRBD2. The CDR3 runs 16 residues. With 0 bases clipped from V and 4 bases from J, the junction kept 3 bases outside the gene matches. From germline, CDR1 is SGHTA and CDR2 FQGNSA. Here the CDR3 reads CASSLALAGLTGELFF. In DNA, the CDR3 is TGTGCCAGCAGCTTAGCCCTAGCGGGACTCACCGGGGAGCTGTTTTTT.

The genes are TRBV7-8 and TRBJ1-3; 8 bases line up with TRBD1. Germline-derived CDR1 and CDR2 are SGHVS and FQNEAQ. Germline trimming cut 4 bases from V and 2 bases from J; bases unmatched to any gene: 7. CDR3 length equals 16 residues. The CDR3 region has the DNA TGTGCCAGCAGCTGGATGACAGGGGATCCTGGAAACACCATATATTTT. Its translation is CASSWMTGDPGNTIYF. Complete variable domain (other parts from reference TRBV7-8 and TRBJ1-3): GAGVSQSPRYKVAKRGQDVALRCDPISGHVSLFWYQQALGQGPEFLTYFQNEAQLDKSGLPSDRFFAERPEGSVSTLKIQRTQQEDSAVYLCASSWMTGDPGNTIYFGEGSWLTVV.

This clone was picked up one time. This chain links TRBV28 with TRBJ2-1; 10 nucleotides match TRBD2. This CDR3 comprises 14 residues. Germline CDR1 and CDR2: MDHEN and SYDVKM. With V trimmed by 6 bases and J by 9 bases, 8 bases remained unmatched. CDR3 nucleotides: TGTGCCAGCAGCCAAGGGCTAGCGGGAGTTGAGCAGTTCTTC. Protein product: CASSQGLAGVEQFF.

The chain employs TRBV7-2 and TRBJ1-4, with D possibly matching TRBD1 (5 bases). Germline CDR1 SGHTA, CDR2 FQGNSA. The CDR3 has 15 residues. Trimming removed 4 bases from V and 4 bases from J, with 13 bases in between. The CDR3 loop is CASSSGAGDNEKLFF. The DNA for the CDR3 is TGTGCCAGCAGCTCGGGAGCGGGGGATAATGAAAAACTGTTTTTT.

The chain carries TRBV7-6 and TRBJ2-3; 7 nucleotides line up with TRBD2. Germline V CDR1 and CDR2: SGHVS, FNYEAQ. The CDR3 spans 16 residues. Trimming cost V 5 bases and J 1 base; bases outside gene matches: 9. The CDR3: CASSHRLAGGTDTQYF. CDR3 in DNA: TGTGCCAGCAGCCACAGACTAGCCGGGGGCACAGATACGCAGTATTTT.

The rearrangement links TRBV5-6 to TRBJ1-2, with D uncertain. Trimming cost V 5 bases and J 4 bases, with 9 bases left between them. This CDR3 is built from 12 residues. Germline V CDR1 and CDR2: SGHDT, YYEEEE. CDR3 DNA sequence: TGTGCCAGCAGGAAGGAGTCCTATGGCTACACCTTC. It specifies CASRKESYGYTF.

This clone has only a few counts. The J gene is TRBJ2-7, the V gene TRBV18; 8 positions agree with TRBD1. This CDR3 is built from 14 residues. CDR1 is KGHSH and CDR2 is LQKENI in the germline V gene. V gave up 6 bases and J gave up 2 bases; unmatched junction bases: 6. In DNA, the CDR3 is TGTGCCAGCTCCACAGGGGGAGTACCCTACGAGCAGTACTTC. This codes for CASSTGGVPYEQYF.

The chain has TRBV15 and TRBJ2-5; 8 nucleotides match TRBD1. J was trimmed by 1 base and V by 1 base; bases with no gene match: 2. Germline loops: CDR1 LNHNV, CDR2 YYDKDF (reference sequence). This CDR3 has 15 residues. DNA for the CDR3: TGTGCCACCAGCAGAGGGGACAGGCGCCAAGAGACCCAGTACTTC. Protein sequence: CATSRGDRRQETQYF.

The V and J genes are TRBV5-5 and TRBJ2-2, with D possibly matching TRBD2 (7 bases). Trimming stripped 7 bases from V and 7 bases from J, with 17 bases between. There are 14 residues in the CDR3. Germline CDR1 is SGHKS and CDR2 is YYEKEE (reference sequence). The CDR3 sequence is CASDPSGGGGELFF. Here the CDR3 DNA reads TGTGCCAGCGACCCTAGCGGAGGGGGCGGGGAGCTGTTTTTT.

This clone came up once. The gene calls are TRBV7-2 and TRBJ1-4; no clear D. From germline, CDR1 is SGHTA and CDR2 FQGNSA. The CDR3 is 16 amino acids. V gave up 1 base and J gave up 0 bases, with 9 bases separating them. The CDR3 DNA reads as TGTGCCAGCAGCTTAGTTGCAGATACAACTAATGAAAAACTGTTTTTT. Translated, it gives CASSLVADTTNEKLFF.

The chain recombines TRBV7-9 with TRBJ2-1; D not resolved. The V gene lost 5 bases and the J gene lost 9 bases, with 8 bases spanning the gap. Germline CDR1 reads SEHNR; CDR2 reads FQNEAQ (reference sequence). The CDR3 has 11 residues. CDR3 sequence: CASSQRSEQFF. CDR3 coding DNA: TGTGCCAGCAGCCAACGTAGTGAGCAGTTCTTC.

The J gene is TRBJ1-2, the V gene TRBV5-3; D might be TRBD1 (5 bases). TRBV5-3 is an open reading frame, and its role is uncertain. Trimming pared 3 bases from V and 6 bases from J, leaving 21 bases between. The length of the CDR3 is 16 residues. CDR3 in DNA: TGTGCCAGAAGCTGGCCAGGGCCACTGGAAAAAAATGGCTACACCTTC. Amino acid sequence: CARSWPGPLEKNGYTF.